These T cell receptor beta chains were read from a single sample in a study of regulatory T cells in long-lasting Graves disease. TCRdb used MiXCR to reprocess the multiplex PCR reads, holding one entry per CDR3 protein. Of roughly 440,000 distinct CDR3 sequences listed, roughly 15% are singletons. The sample was also linked to a second study, of T cells in Graves' hyperthyroidism and ophthalmopathy.

Sample: peripheral blood mononuclear cells (PBMCs), taken at new diagnosis, from a patient treated with antithyroid drugs. These receptors all stem from a woman aged 18-35 years with Graves disease. Both conserved end residues are part of each CDR3. Fields, in order: CDR3 protein, J gene, V gene, clone size. The size field is filled for only some rows; it gives once, few, many or a size class.

CSAINGGTDTQYF | TRBJ2-3 | TRBV20-1 | many
CASGLVPPVAGVYEQFF | TRBJ2-1 | TRBV12-5 | many
CASSPTGTGPYEQYF | TRBJ2-7 | TRBV12-3/TRBV12-4 | many
CASSNWDANSYEQYF | - | TRBV13 | few
CASSLDVGGVTSGYNEQYF | TRBJ2-5 | TRBV11-3 | once
CASSLLSKGGGYTF | TRBJ1-2 | TRBV3-1 | many
CSAGGGDARSGNTIYF | TRBJ1-3 | TRBV20-1 | few
CASSGTTWGQPQHF | TRBJ1-5 | TRBV27 | -
CASSLLREGGQFF | TRBJ2-1 | TRBV5-1 | many
CASTGTSSSYNEQFF | TRBJ2-1 | TRBV27 | few
CASSYRVSSYNEQFF | TRBJ2-1 | TRBV4-2 | -
CASSLRWAGAGGVTGANVLTF | TRBJ2-6 | TRBV5-1 | few
CAWSGQGAWNEQFF | TRBJ2-1 | TRBV30 | few
CASSLDYFEAFF | TRBJ1-1 | TRBV28 | many
CASSLSGSLDSPLHF | TRBJ1-6 | TRBV9 | -
CASSPGRFYEQYF | TRBJ2-7 | TRBV19 | many
CASSQDWTSGRDEETQYF | TRBJ2-5 | TRBV11-2 | few
CASRPVAGSYEQYF | TRBJ2-7 | TRBV7-8 | few
CAWSGGPSNQPQHF | TRBJ1-5 | TRBV30 | -
CASSLSPQETQYF | TRBJ2-5 | TRBV12-3/TRBV12-4 | many
CASKKGLAGDEQYF | TRBJ2-7 | TRBV7-9 | few
CASSLVQSPYNEQFF | TRBJ2-1 | TRBV7-6 | -
CASSLGQGGEKLFF | TRBJ1-4 | TRBV2 | many
CATQAGPLYNEQFF | TRBJ2-1 | TRBV12-3/TRBV12-4 | many
CASSLPRNEQFF | TRBJ2-1 | TRBV28 | few
CASSETGPSGRNNEQFF | TRBJ2-1 | TRBV7-9 | many
CASSQESGGGLPSNEQFF | TRBJ2-1 | TRBV3-1 | many
CASSAQQGGTEAFF | TRBJ1-1 | TRBV9 | many
CASSLGGQGYGYTF | TRBJ1-2 | TRBV7-8 | few
CASSKTYQETQYF | TRBJ2-5 | TRBV7-2 | many
CASSLGTGSDYGYTF | TRBJ1-2 | TRBV12-3/TRBV12-4 | -
CASSIAGRALGEQYF | TRBJ2-7 | TRBV7-9 | many
CASSHGTSGCLWAKNIQYF | TRBJ2-4 | TRBV27 | -
CASRRSGTGFNNEQFF | TRBJ2-1 | TRBV11-2 | many
CSARDLGGRPETQYF | TRBJ2-5 | TRBV20-1 | -
CASTPGGTGRQETQYF | TRBJ2-5 | TRBV6-2/TRBV6-3 | -
CASSFPTRLAGVWEQYF | TRBJ2-7 | TRBV28 | many
CAWSASFQGLDTIYF | TRBJ1-3 | TRBV30 | -
CASSLATTGRNSPLHF | TRBJ1-6 | TRBV11-1 | -
CASSPWTGNTEAFF | TRBJ1-1 | TRBV5-1 | few
CAWSVITGQETQYF | TRBJ2-5 | TRBV30 | -
CASSSSGLENPLYF | TRBJ2-5 | TRBV7-3 | few
CASSQDRGQQETQYF | TRBJ2-5 | TRBV7-9 | few
CASSLQRLAGSEQFF | TRBJ2-1 | TRBV11-1 | many
CASRAQTGRNGYTF | TRBJ1-2 | TRBV19 | few
CASSLVLWRVRGELFF | TRBJ2-2 | TRBV11-2 | many
CASSVERDRRDTQYF | TRBJ2-3 | TRBV9 | -
CASSNGYQETQYF | TRBJ2-5 | TRBV6-1 | many
CASSTRLAGGDTQYF | TRBJ2-3 | TRBV5-1 | many
CASSLVGQVTYEQYF | TRBJ2-7 | TRBV7-8 | many
CASSLIGDLSGRVYNEQFF | TRBJ2-1 | TRBV7-3 | few
CASSVTAIGEQYF | TRBJ2-7 | TRBV9 | -
CASLGLAGGNEQFF | TRBJ2-1 | TRBV2 | many
CASSYAEGVTKTQYF | TRBJ2-5 | TRBV6-5 | few